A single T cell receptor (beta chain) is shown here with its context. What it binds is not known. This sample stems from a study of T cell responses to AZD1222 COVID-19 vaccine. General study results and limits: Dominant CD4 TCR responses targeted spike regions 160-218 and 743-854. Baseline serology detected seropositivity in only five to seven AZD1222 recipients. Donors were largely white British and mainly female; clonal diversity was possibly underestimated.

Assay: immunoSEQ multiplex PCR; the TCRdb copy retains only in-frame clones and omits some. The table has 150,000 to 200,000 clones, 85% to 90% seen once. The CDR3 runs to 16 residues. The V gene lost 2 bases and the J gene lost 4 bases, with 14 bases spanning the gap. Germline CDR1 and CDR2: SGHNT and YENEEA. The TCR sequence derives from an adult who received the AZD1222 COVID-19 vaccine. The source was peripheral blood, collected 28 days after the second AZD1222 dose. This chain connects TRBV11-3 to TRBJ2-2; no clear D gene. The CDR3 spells CASSLMPGVGTGELFF. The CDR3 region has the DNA TGTGCCAGCAGCTTAATGCCGGGCGTCGGCACCGGGGAGCTGTTTTTT.